Presented here are 30 T cell receptor beta chains from one specimen sequenced in a study of blood T cell repertoires in COVID-19. Profiling relied on immunoSEQ multiplex PCR, and the TCRdb table lists in-frame clones only, not all of them. The sample includes roughly 400,000 clones, more than 70% of them seen just once. Sample: PBMCs or T cells enriched from blood (not recorded which). The receptors here all came from a woman between 18 and 29 years old who had been exposed to COVID-19.

Written as DNA, the CDR3 is TGTGCCAGTAGTCCGCGTGGGGGGGACACTTTATCCTACAATGAGCAGTTCTTC. It encodes CASSPRGGDTLSYNEQFF. V gene TRBV19 combines with J gene TRBJ2-1; D perhaps matches TRBD2 (7 bases). The CDR3 consists of 18 residues. CDR1 and CDR2 (germline): LNHDA, SQIVND (reference sequence). V lost 5 bases, J lost 1 base, and 21 bases lay in between.

This clone was observed once. The rearrangement links TRBV19 to TRBJ1-5; D gene ambiguous. Per germline, CDR1 LNHDA and CDR2 SQIVND (reference sequence). The V gene lost 8 bases and the J gene lost 3 bases, with 11 bases spanning the gap. This CDR3 has 13 residues. CDR3 residues: CASCWQINQPQHF. DNA for the CDR3: TGTGCCAGTTGTTGGCAGATCAATCAGCCCCAGCATTTT.

The chain links TRBV28 to TRBJ1-2; D remains unclear. Looked up from germline, CDR1 is MDHEN and CDR2 is SYDVKM. The length of the CDR3 is 17 residues. Trimming cost V 7 bases and J 1 base, with 22 bases left between them. CDR3 in DNA: TGTGCCAGCATTACAAATACTGCGGACGGACTTAACTATGGCTACACCTTC. Its protein is CASITNTADGLNYGYTF.

This chain joins TRBV4-2 and TRBJ2-7; 9 bases agree with TRBD2. Germline V lookup: CDR1 LGHNA, CDR2 YNFKEQ. The CDR3 runs to 18 residues. With 4 bases clipped from V and 0 bases from J, the junction kept 13 bases outside the gene matches. This chain's CDR3 is CASSRKISGRLSSYEQYF. The CDR3, as DNA: TGTGCCAGCAGCCGGAAGATAAGCGGGAGGCTGAGCTCCTACGAGCAGTACTTC.

This clone was seen a single time. This sequence joins TRBV9 and TRBJ1-6, with 8 nucleotides matching TRBD1. CDR3 length: 17 amino acids. CDR1 SGDLS and CDR2 YYNGEE come from the germline V gene. J lost 8 bases, V lost 4 bases, and 14 bases had no gene match. CDR3 DNA: TGTGCCAGCAGCCCCTACCGGACAGGGATAGGTGATTCACCCCTCCACTTT. Its translation is CASSPYRTGIGDSPLHF.

The chain carries TRBV19 and TRBJ1-5, with D unresolved. Looked up from germline, CDR1 is LNHDA and CDR2 is SQIVND (reference sequence). Trimming took off 2 bases at V and 1 base at J, with 12 bases between the two ends. The CDR3 runs to 16 residues. Here the CDR3 reads CASSISVWQSNQPQHF. Here the CDR3 DNA reads TGTGCCAGTAGTATATCAGTATGGCAGAGCAATCAGCCCCAGCATTTT.

The rearrangement uses TRBV14 and TRBJ1-2; D gene uncertain. CDR1 and CDR2 (germline): SGHDN, FVKESK. Trimming pared 1 base from V and 3 bases from J, leaving 6 bases between. The CDR3 extends over 13 amino acids. This chain's CDR3 is CASSQGSDYGYTF. The CDR3 region has the DNA TGTGCCAGCAGCCAAGGGTCGGACTATGGCTACACCTTC.

In its sample, this clone was seen a few times. The rearrangement joins TRBV4-1 to TRBJ2-1; D perhaps matches TRBD2 (6 bases). CDR1 is MGHRA, CDR2 YSYEKL, per germline. CDR3 length equals 16 residues. V was cut by 3 bases and J by 7 bases, with 19 bases left in between. DNA for the CDR3: TGCGCCAGCAGCCAGGGGGAACTAGCTGTATGGAATGAGCAGTTCTTC. This encodes CASSQGELAVWNEQFF.

The table lists this clone with a count of one. The chain combines TRBV14 with TRBJ2-2; possible D gene TRBD2, 5 bases. The germline V gene has CDR1 SGHDN and CDR2 FVKESK. Trimming pared 1 base from V and 6 bases from J, leaving 9 bases between. The CDR3 extends over 14 amino acids. In DNA, the CDR3 is TGTGCCAGCAGCCAAGGAGGGCTCGCCGGGGAGCTGTTTTTT. It encodes CASSQGGLAGELFF. Combining the CDR3 with reference TRBV14 and TRBJ2-2 gives the whole variable domain EAGVTQFPSHSVIEKGQTVTLRCDPISGHDNLYWYRRVMGKEIKFLLHFVKESKQDESGMPNNRFLAERTGGTYSTLKVQPAELEDSGVYFCASSQGGLAGELFFGEGSRLTVL.

The chain uses TRBV21-1 and TRBJ1-1; TRBD1 was called by the table and not checked on the DNA. TRBV21-1 has pseudogene status. The CDR3 is 16 amino acids. CDR3 DNA sequence: TGTGCCAGCAGCAAAGTTTACCCAGGGAAGGACACTGAAGCTTTCTTT. Translated, it gives CASSKVYPGKDTEAFF.

This chain uses TRBV27 with TRBJ2-1; 7 nucleotides match TRBD1. The CDR3 has 15 amino acids. The J segment lost 3 bases and the V segment lost 5 bases, leaving 7 bases of the junction unmatched. Germline loops: CDR1 MNHEY, CDR2 SMNVEV (reference sequence). CDR3 residues: CASSRAQGFYNEQFF. Written as DNA, the CDR3 is TGTGCCAGCAGTAGAGCACAGGGGTTCTACAATGAGCAGTTCTTC.

The chain couples TRBV4-1 to TRBJ2-7; D is perhaps TRBD2 (6 bases). V dropped 0 bases and J dropped 2 bases, with 17 bases sitting between them. Looked up from germline, CDR1 is MGHRA and CDR2 is YSYEKL. The CDR3 is 17 amino acids. The chain's CDR3 is CASSQDGPGTPTYEQYF. The CDR3 region has the DNA TGCGCCAGCAGCCAAGACGGCCCCGGGACTCCTACCTACGAGCAGTACTTC.

The chain is built from TRBV19 and TRBJ2-6; D possibly corresponds to TRBD1 (6 bases). Between the trimmed V and J ends, which lost 5 bases and 1 base, there was a span of 9 bases. The CDR3 totals 15 residues. Germline V lookup: CDR1 LNHDA, CDR2 SQIVND (reference sequence). The CDR3 region is CASSSQGSGANVLTF. The CDR3 DNA reads TGTGCCAGTAGTTCTCAGGGGTCTGGGGCCAACGTCCTGACTTTC.

The chain combines TRBV30 with TRBJ1-1; 8 nucleotides match TRBD1. V was clipped by 4 bases and J by 9 bases; unmatched bases: 13. The CDR3 sequence is 14 residues long. Germline V gene sequence: CDR1 GTSNPN, CDR2 SVGIG (reference sequence). DNA for the CDR3: TGTGCCTGGACTTTTACAGGGGGAGTAATACAAGCTTTCTTT. It specifies CAWTFTGGVIQAFF.

The rearrangement links TRBV19 to TRBJ2-1; 8 bases match TRBD2. CDR3 size: 15 residues. V gave up 1 base and J gave up 9 bases; unmatched junction bases: 8. In germline, CDR1 is LNHDA, CDR2 SQIVND (reference sequence). The CDR3 sequence: CASSIASGSRSEQFF. The CDR3 DNA follows: TGTGCCAGTAGTATAGCTAGCGGGTCGCGGAGTGAGCAGTTCTTC.

The chain employs TRBV5-8 and TRBJ2-5; 7 nucleotides align to TRBD2. In germline, CDR1 is SGHTS, CDR2 YDEGEE. V lost 2 bases, J lost 5 bases, and 12 bases stayed unmatched. CDR3 length equals 16 residues. The CDR3: CASSLGLAVEWETQYF. In DNA, the CDR3 is TGTGCCAGCAGCTTAGGCCTAGCGGTTGAGTGGGAGACCCAGTACTTC. The entire variable domain, with the rest obtained from reference TRBV5-8 and TRBJ2-5, is as follows: EAGVTQSPTHLIKTRGQQATLRCSPISGHTSVYWYQQALGLGLQFLLWYDEGEERNRGNFPPRFSGRQFPNYSSELNVNALELEDSALYLCASSLGLAVEWETQYFGPGTRLLVL.

V usage is TRBV6-5 and J usage is TRBJ1-4; 10 bases are shared with TRBD1. J gave up 4 bases and V 5 bases, and 1 base lay outside the gene matches. Germline CDR1 reads MNHEY; CDR2 reads SVGAGI. The CDR3 consists of 14 residues. CDR3 loop: CASSRDRGNEKLFF. Here the CDR3 DNA reads TGTGCCAGCAGTCGGGACAGGGGTAATGAAAAACTGTTTTTT.

The chain has TRBV14 and TRBJ1-2, with 7 bases that match TRBD1. The V gene's germline CDR1 is SGHDN and CDR2 FVKESK. The CDR3 runs 14 residues. V dropped 1 base and J dropped 2; count of bases not matched to a gene: 1. The CDR3 DNA sequence: TGTGCCAGCAGCCAAGTCAGGGGGAACTATGGCTACACCTTC. Encoded protein: CASSQVRGNYGYTF.

The chain uses TRBV28 and TRBJ2-7, with D perhaps TRBD1 (5 bases). Germline CDR1 reads MDHEN; CDR2 reads SYDVKM. This CDR3 spans 16 amino acids. V lost 7 bases and J 7 bases, leaving 26 bases between the germline ends. CDR3 coding DNA: TGTGCCAGCAATCCGGAAACCAGGGCGGAAGCTGGGGAGCAGTACTTC. Its translation is CASNPETRAEAGEQYF.

The chain combines TRBV7-9 with TRBJ2-2; the D gene is possibly TRBD1 (6 bases). V was pared by 3 bases and J by 0 bases, with 11 bases between. In germline, CDR1 is SEHNR, CDR2 FQNEAQ (reference sequence). The length of the CDR3 is 16 residues. CDR3 loop: CASSLPGQPNTGELFF. The CDR3 DNA sequence: TGTGCCAGCAGCTTGCCGGGACAACCGAACACCGGGGAGCTGTTTTTT.

The V and J genes are TRBV28 and TRBJ1-5, with 8 bases aligning to TRBD1. The germline V gene encodes CDR1 MDHEN and CDR2 SYDVKM. The ends lost 7 bases at V and 6 bases at J; junction bases unmatched: 11. The CDR3 extends over 15 amino acids. The CDR3 is CASTSTGGGSQPQHF. In DNA, the CDR3 is TGTGCCAGCACGTCTACAGGGGGAGGCAGTCAGCCCCAGCATTTT.

The chain links TRBV28 to TRBJ2-7; 7 bases are a match to TRBD1. V lost 2 bases and J lost 12; bases outside the gene matches: 13. The CDR3 has 14 residues. Germline CDR1 is MDHEN and CDR2 is SYDVKM. CDR3 residues: CASSLVSGAGGPYF. The CDR3 DNA reads as TGTGCCAGCAGTTTAGTTTCTGGGGCAGGGGGTCCGTACTTC.

This chain links TRBV27 with TRBJ2-1; TRBD1 might be the D (5 bases). This CDR3 has 13 amino acids. Germline values: CDR1 MNHEY, CDR2 SMNVEV (reference sequence). V lost 4 bases, J lost 7 bases, and 11 bases lay in between. The CDR3 protein is CASSSQGSNEQFF. In DNA, the CDR3 is TGTGCCAGCAGTTCCCAGGGTTCTAATGAGCAGTTCTTC.

This clone was seen a single time. The rearrangement uses TRBV13 and TRBJ2-7; tentatively, D is TRBD1 (6 bases). Looked up from germline, CDR1 is PRHDT and CDR2 is FYEKMQ (reference sequence). Trimming left V 0 bases short and J 6 bases short, with 9 bases between. The CDR3 length is 13 residues. For the CDR3, the DNA is TGTGCCAGCAGCTTAGGCAGGGGCGGCGAGCAGTACTTC. Its protein product is CASSLGRGGEQYF. Full variable domain (outside the CDR3, taken from reference TRBV13 and TRBJ2-7): AAGVIQSPRHLIKEKRETATLKCYPIPRHDTVYWYQQGPGQDPQFLISFYEKMQSDKGSIPDRFSAQQFSDYHSELNMSSLELGDSALYFCASSLGRGGEQYFGPGTRLTVT.

The chain has TRBV2 and TRBJ2-7, with D maybe TRBD2 (7 bases). Germline assignment: CDR1 SNHLY and CDR2 FYNNEI. V gave up 5 bases and J gave up 5 bases, with 16 bases separating them. The CDR3 covers 14 residues. This CDR3 reads CASSLRGGPNEQYF. Here the CDR3 DNA reads TGTGCCAGCAGTCTAAGGGGGGGGCCAAACGAGCAGTACTTC.

The CDR3 reads CASSNSRDRGDTQYF. CDR3 nucleotides: TGCGCCAGCAGCAATTCCCGGGACAGGGGGGATACGCAGTATTTT. The V call is TRBV4-3, the J call TRBJ2-3; 11 bases line up with TRBD1. V lost 5 bases to trimming and J lost 6 bases; unmatched junction nucleotides: 7. The CDR3 spans 15 residues. Per the germline V gene, CDR1 is LGHNA and CDR2 is YSLEER.

This clone has only one observation. The CDR3 region has the DNA TGTGCCAGCAGTTTACTAGCGGGTATTTCCTACAATGAGCAGTTCTTC. It is translated as CASSLLAGISYNEQFF. The gene calls are TRBV27 and TRBJ2-1; 8 bases align to TRBD2. The length of the CDR3 is 16 residues. CDR1 is MNHEY, CDR2 SMNVEV, per germline (reference sequence). The V and J ends lost 2 bases and 1 base, in that order; junction bases with no gene match: 4.

Only a few counts were recorded for this clone. The CDR3 spells CASRQGSQHYGYTF. In nucleotides, the CDR3 is TGTGCCAGTAGACAGGGGTCACAGCACTATGGCTACACCTTC. V is TRBV19 and J is TRBJ1-2; 7 nucleotides align to TRBD1. Trimming removed 6 bases from V and 3 bases from J; junction bases left unmatched: 7. The CDR3 sequence is 14 residues long. The germline V gene encodes CDR1 LNHDA and CDR2 SQIVND (reference sequence).

CDR3 sequence: CASSRLIRTEAFF. For the CDR3, the DNA is TGTGCCAGCAGCAGACTTATCCGGACTGAAGCTTTCTTT. V and J are TRBV14 and TRBJ1-1; D gene uncertain. The CDR3 totals 13 residues. Germline V lookup: CDR1 SGHDN, CDR2 FVKESK. Trimming left V 5 bases short and J 5 bases short, with 12 bases between.

The chain couples TRBV6-6 to TRBJ1-2; the D is unclear. V shed 10 bases and J shed 4 bases, with 13 bases lying between them. There are 12 residues in the CDR3. Per the germline V gene, CDR1 is MNHNY and CDR2 is SVGAGI (reference sequence). In DNA, the CDR3 is TGTGCCACCGGAGGATTATTCTATGGCTACACCTTC. As protein: CATGGLFYGYTF.